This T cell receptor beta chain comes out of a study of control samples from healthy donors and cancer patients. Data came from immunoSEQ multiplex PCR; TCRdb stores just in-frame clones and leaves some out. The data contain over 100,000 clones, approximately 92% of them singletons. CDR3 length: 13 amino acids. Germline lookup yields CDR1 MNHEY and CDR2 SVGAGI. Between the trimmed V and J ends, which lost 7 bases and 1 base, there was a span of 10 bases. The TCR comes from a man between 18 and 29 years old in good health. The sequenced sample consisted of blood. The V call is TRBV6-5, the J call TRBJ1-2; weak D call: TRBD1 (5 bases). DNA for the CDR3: TGTGCCAGCACCCTAGACAGTAACTATGGCTACACCTTC. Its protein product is CASTLDSNYGYTF.